Below are 10 T cell receptor beta chains sequenced from a single sample in a study of identical twins. TCRdb re-called the 5' RACE reads through MiXCR, storing one row per CDR3 protein. Counted here are about 530,000 distinct CDR3 sequences, roughly 15% occurring once; the ten biggest clones make up less than 0.5%. The same sample was also used in a study of yellow fever vaccine responses in identical twins.

Input material: CD4+ T cells sorted from blood. The receptors shown here come from a woman younger than 35 in good health.

This clonotype was seen a few times. This chain links TRBV24-1 with TRBJ2-5; TRBD1 agrees at 7 bases. Germline values: CDR1 KGHDR, CDR2 SFDVKD. The ends lost 9 bases at V and 4 bases at J; junction bases unmatched: 7. The CDR3 is made up of 13 amino acids. The CDR3 loop is CATATGDRETQYF. Here the CDR3 DNA reads TGTGCCACCGCAACAGGGGACCGAGAGACCCAGTACTTC.

This clonotype was observed a few times. The chain is built from TRBV27 and TRBJ2-1; D remains ambiguous. The V and J ends lost 4 bases and 2 bases respectively, with 9 bases between them. This CDR3 region has 14 residues. Germline CDR1 and CDR2: MNHEY and SMNVEV (reference sequence). The CDR3 DNA sequence: TGTGCCAGCAGTTACGGTTGGCCCTACAATGAGCAGTTCTTC. Its protein product is CASSYGWPYNEQFF.

The gene calls are TRBV10-3 and TRBJ2-5, with a possible D match to TRBD2 (5 bases). This CDR3 is 11 amino acids long. The germline V gene has CDR1 ENHRY and CDR2 SYGVKD. Trimming removed 6 bases at V and 7 bases at J, with 9 bases between. CDR3 DNA: TGTGCCATCAGCGAGGGCTGGACCCAGTACTTC. It is translated as CAISEGWTQYF.

The genes are TRBV6-1 and TRBJ2-7; 7 bases are a match to TRBD1. CDR1 is MNHNS, CDR2 SASEGT, per germline. V shed 5 bases and J 4 bases; nucleotides not matched to a gene: 17. This CDR3 contains 17 residues. The CDR3 DNA reads as TGTGCCAGCAGTCCTCCGGCCGGACAGGTAACCTCATACGAGCAGTACGTC. This encodes CASSPPAGQVTSYEQYV.

The chain joins TRBV10-3 to TRBJ1-6; D is unresolved. Germline CDR1 is ENHRY and CDR2 is SYGVKD. Trimming took off 4 bases at V and 6 bases at J, with 7 bases between the two ends. The CDR3 has 13 amino acids. CDR3 nucleotide sequence: TGTGCCATCAGTGTTGTGGGTAATTCACCCCTCCACTTT. It codes for CAISVVGNSPLHF.

This clonotype has only a few counts. J is TRBJ2-2 and V is TRBV14; maybe TRBD2 (6 bases). Germline V gives CDR1 SGHDN, CDR2 FVKESK. The CDR3 spans 14 residues. The V and J ends lost 3 bases and 6 bases respectively, with 11 bases between them. The CDR3 region has the DNA TGTGCCAGCAGCCAGATAGGAGGGGCCGGGGAGCTGTTTTTT. Translation gives CASSQIGGAGELFF.

This clonotype was seen a handful of times. The genes are TRBV3-1 and TRBJ2-7; 7 bases agree with TRBD1. The germline gives CDR1 LGHDT, CDR2 YNNKEL (reference sequence). This CDR3 spans 15 amino acids. The CDR3 DNA reads TGTGCCTGCAGCCCTACAAAGGGACAGCTCTACGAGCAGTACGTC. It codes for CACSPTKGQLYEQYV.

This clonotype was found a few times. The chain uses TRBV14 and TRBJ1-4; no clear D. The V end was cut by 1 base, the J end by 6 bases, with 12 bases between. The germline gives CDR1 SGHDN, CDR2 FVKESK. This CDR3 is built from 15 residues. In DNA, the CDR3 is TGTGCCAGCAGCCAAGGGAGATTCGATTATGAAAAACTGTTTTTT. Its translation: CASSQGRFDYEKLFF.

This clonotype was seen more than once but under ten times. The chain combines TRBV6-1 with TRBJ2-1, with no clear D. Between the trimmed V and J ends, which lost 6 bases and 6 bases, there was a span of 18 bases. Germline V gene lookup returns CDR1 MNHNS and CDR2 SASEGT. The CDR3 sequence is 15 residues long. CDR3 region: CASRIEVPRINEQFF. Written as DNA, the CDR3 is TGTGCCAGCAGGATCGAGGTCCCAAGAATCAATGAGCAGTTCTTC.

The chain combines TRBV20-1 with TRBJ2-7; D may be TRBD1 (6 bases). Trimming took 1 base from V and 0 from J, leaving 19 bases between them. The germline gives CDR1 DFQATT, CDR2 SNEGSKA (reference sequence). CDR3 length equals 17 residues. The CDR3 here is CSARGPQTGPSSYEQYV. The CDR3 coding sequence is TGCAGTGCTAGAGGCCCCCAGACAGGCCCAAGCTCCTACGAGCAGTACGTC.